The source of this TCR beta chain is a study of PD-1 blockade in classical Hodgkin lymphoma. Study observations and caveats: Patients with a complete response exhibited baseline diversity comparable to newly diagnosed patients. TCR diversity rose significantly by C4D1 in CD4+ but not CD8+ cells. Nivolumab initiated under 1 year post-ASCT led to patient exclusion.

About this clone itself: Its matching antigen is unknown.

The germline CDR1 and CDR2 sequences are SGDLS and YYNGEE. The CDR3 is 14 residues long. Trimming left V 3 bases short and J 0 bases short, with 9 bases between. Brentuximab vedotin exposure varied among the patients, all of whom had relapsed after autologous stem cell transplantation. Patients reached a best response of complete response, partial response or progressive disease. Using immunoSEQ multiplex PCR, the repertoire was profiled, and TCRdb retains in-frame clones only, with some absent. In the table there are roughly 140,000 clones, less than 80% of which are singletons. The source was peripheral blood mononuclear cells (PBMCs), collected before the second cycle of nivolumab. The source is a human donor with classical Hodgkin lymphoma. The rearrangement joins TRBV9 to TRBJ1-2; possibly TRBD1 for D (6 bases). Here the CDR3 reads CASSARQANYGYTF. Here the CDR3 DNA reads TGTGCCAGCAGCGCGCGACAGGCTAACTATGGCTACACCTTC.